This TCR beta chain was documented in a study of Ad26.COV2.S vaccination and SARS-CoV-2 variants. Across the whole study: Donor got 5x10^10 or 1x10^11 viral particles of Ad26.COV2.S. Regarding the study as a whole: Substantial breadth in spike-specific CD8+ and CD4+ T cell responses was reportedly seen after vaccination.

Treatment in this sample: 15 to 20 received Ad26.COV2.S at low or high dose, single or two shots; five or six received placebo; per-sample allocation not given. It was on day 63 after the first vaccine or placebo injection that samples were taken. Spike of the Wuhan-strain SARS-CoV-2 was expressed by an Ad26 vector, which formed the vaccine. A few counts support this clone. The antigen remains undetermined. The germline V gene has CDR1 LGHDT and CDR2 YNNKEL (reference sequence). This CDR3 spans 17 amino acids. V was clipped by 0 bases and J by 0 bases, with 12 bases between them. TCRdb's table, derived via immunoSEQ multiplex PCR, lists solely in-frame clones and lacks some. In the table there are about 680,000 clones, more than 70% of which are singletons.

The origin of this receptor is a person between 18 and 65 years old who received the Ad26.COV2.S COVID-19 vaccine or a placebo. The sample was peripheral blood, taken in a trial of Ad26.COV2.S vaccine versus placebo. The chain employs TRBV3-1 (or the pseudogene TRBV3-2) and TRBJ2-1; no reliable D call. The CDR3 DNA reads TGTGCCAGCAGCCAAGAAGTAGGCAGGAGCTCCTACAATGAGCAGTTCTTC. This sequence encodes CASSQEVGRSSYNEQFF.